The next 5 T cell receptor beta chains were all read from a single sample in a study of OX40 agonist ivuxolimab in advanced cancers. TCRdb keeps only in-frame clones here, not all; method: immunoSEQ multiplex PCR. This table holds roughly 25,000 clones, roughly three quarters found once. Specimen: CD4+ or CD8+ T cells sorted from blood, collected in a trial of the OX40 agonist ivuxolimab. The receptor set was obtained from an adult with an advanced solid tumor such as melanoma, head and neck, liver or kidney cancer.

This chain uses TRBV7-2 with TRBJ2-5; 8 nucleotides align to TRBD1. V lost 5 bases, J lost 5 bases, and 4 bases stayed unmatched. The CDR3 spans 13 residues. Germline values: CDR1 SGHTA, CDR2 FQGNSA. The CDR3 sequence: CASSGDRRETQYF. The CDR3 nucleotides are TGTGCCAGCAGCGGGGACAGGAGGGAGACCCAGTACTTC.

V is TRBV18 and J is TRBJ1-5; D is perhaps TRBD1 (6 bases). CDR3 length: 18 residues. Germline values: CDR1 KGHSH, CDR2 LQKENI. Between the trimmed V and J ends, which lost 1 base and 2 bases, there was a span of 18 bases. The CDR3 spells CASSPLERGYQRNQPQHF. The DNA of the CDR3 is TGTGCCAGCTCACCACTGGAAAGGGGGTATCAGCGCAATCAGCCCCAGCATTTT.

The chain uses TRBV14 and TRBJ1-2; D unclear. Looked up from germline, CDR1 is SGHDN and CDR2 is FVKESK. This CDR3 has 12 amino acids. The V end lost 0 bases, the J end lost 4 bases, and 3 bases lay between the germline ends. The CDR3 coding sequence is TGTGCCAGCAGCCAAGACCTCTATGGCTACACCTTC. Translating it yields CASSQDLYGYTF.

The chain employs TRBV27 and TRBJ2-7; no clear D. V lost 2 bases and J 0 bases, leaving 8 bases between the germline ends. Looked up from germline, CDR1 is MNHEY and CDR2 is SMNVEV (reference sequence). CDR3 length: 14 residues. The CDR3 here is CASSLHGPSYEQYF. The DNA for the CDR3 is TGTGCCAGCAGTTTACACGGACCCTCCTACGAGCAGTACTTC.

The rearrangement links TRBV5-4 to TRBJ2-3; TRBD2 might be the D (8 bases). Germline assignment: CDR1 SGHNT and CDR2 YYREEE (reference sequence). The CDR3 has 16 residues. The V and J ends lost 3 bases and 3 bases respectively, with 17 bases between them. The CDR3 DNA is TGTGCCAGCAGCTCCGGGACTAGGGGGCAGACAGATACGCAGTATTTT. It codes for CASSSGTRGQTDTQYF.